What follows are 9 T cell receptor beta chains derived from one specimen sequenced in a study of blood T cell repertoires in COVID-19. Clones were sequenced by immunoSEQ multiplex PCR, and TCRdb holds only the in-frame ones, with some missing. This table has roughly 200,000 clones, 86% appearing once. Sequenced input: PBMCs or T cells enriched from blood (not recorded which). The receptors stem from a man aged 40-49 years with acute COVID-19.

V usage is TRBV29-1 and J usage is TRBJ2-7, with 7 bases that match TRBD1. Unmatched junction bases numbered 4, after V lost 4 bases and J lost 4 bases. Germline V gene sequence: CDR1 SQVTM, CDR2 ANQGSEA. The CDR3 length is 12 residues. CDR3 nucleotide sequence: TGCAGCGTTGGAGGGGGCATTTACGAGCAGTACTTC. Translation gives CSVGGGIYEQYF.

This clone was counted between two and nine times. The CDR3 sequence: CASSWSSGRGVTDTQYF. The CDR3 bases are TGTGCCAGCAGCTGGAGTAGCGGGAGGGGTGTCACAGATACGCAGTATTTT. The rearrangement links TRBV7-2 to TRBJ2-3; TRBD2 aligns across 11 bases. The germline gives CDR1 SGHTA, CDR2 FQGNSA. This CDR3 has 17 residues. The trim removed 4 bases at V and 2 bases at J, leaving 8 bases unmatched.

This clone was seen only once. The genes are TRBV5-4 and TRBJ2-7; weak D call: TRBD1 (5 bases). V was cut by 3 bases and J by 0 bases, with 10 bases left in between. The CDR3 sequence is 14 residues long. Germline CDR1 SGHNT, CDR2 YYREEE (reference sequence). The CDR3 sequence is CASSSRQSSYEQYF. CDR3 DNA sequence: TGTGCCAGCAGCTCCCGACAGAGCTCCTACGAGCAGTACTTC.

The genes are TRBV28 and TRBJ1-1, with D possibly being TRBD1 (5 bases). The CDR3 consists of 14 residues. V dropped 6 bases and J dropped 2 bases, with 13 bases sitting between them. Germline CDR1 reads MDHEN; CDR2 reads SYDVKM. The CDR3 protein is CASSTEGVNTEAFF. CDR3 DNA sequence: TGTGCCAGCAGCACAGAAGGGGTTAACACTGAAGCTTTCTTT.

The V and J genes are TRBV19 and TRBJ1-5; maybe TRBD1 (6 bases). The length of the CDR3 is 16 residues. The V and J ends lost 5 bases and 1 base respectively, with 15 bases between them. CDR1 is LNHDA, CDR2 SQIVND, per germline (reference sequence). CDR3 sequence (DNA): TGTGCCAGTAGTTTAACAGGACAGACCAGCAATCAGCCCCAGCATTTT. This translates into CASSLTGQTSNQPQHF. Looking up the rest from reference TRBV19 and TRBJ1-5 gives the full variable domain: DGGITQSPKYLFRKEGQNVTLSCEQNLNHDAMYWYRQDPGQGLRLIYYSQIVNDFQKGDIAEGYSVSREKKESFPLTVTSAQKNPTAFYLCASSLTGQTSNQPQHFGDGTRLSIL.

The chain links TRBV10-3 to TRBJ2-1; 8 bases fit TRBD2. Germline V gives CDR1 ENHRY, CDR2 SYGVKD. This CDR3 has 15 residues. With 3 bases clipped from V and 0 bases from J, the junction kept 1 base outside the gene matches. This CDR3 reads CAISDTSGSYNEQFF. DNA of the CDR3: TGTGCCATCAGTGATACTAGCGGCTCCTACAATGAGCAGTTCTTC.

CDR3 amino acids: CASSLDRIRTQYF. CDR3 coding DNA: TGTGCCAGCAGCCTGGACAGGATAAGGACCCAGTACTTC. V usage is TRBV6-5 and J usage is TRBJ2-5; 7 bases map to TRBD1. The germline V gene encodes CDR1 MNHEY and CDR2 SVGAGI. This CDR3 spans 13 amino acids. Trimming at V came to 6 bases and at J to 7 bases, leaving 8 bases not matched to a gene.

For the CDR3, the DNA is TGCAGTGCTAGTGCGGGAATCGGGGATTCACCCCTCCACTTT. Translated, it gives CSASAGIGDSPLHF. The chain combines TRBV20-1 with TRBJ1-6; D uncertain. The ends were cut back, 3 bases at V and 8 bases at J, with 14 bases in the middle. Germline V gene lookup returns CDR1 DFQATT and CDR2 SNEGSKA (reference sequence). This CDR3 has 14 residues.

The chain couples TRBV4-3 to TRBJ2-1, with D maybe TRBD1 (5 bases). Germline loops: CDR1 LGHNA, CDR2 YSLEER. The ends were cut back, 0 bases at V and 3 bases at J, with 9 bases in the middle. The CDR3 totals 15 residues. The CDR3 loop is CASSQDLGDYNEQFF. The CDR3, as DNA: TGCGCCAGCAGCCAAGATCTAGGGGACTACAATGAGCAGTTCTTC.